The T cell receptor (beta chain) under discussion was sequenced for a study of blood T cells in healthy people across ages. In the study overall: Per two T cells, about one barcoded beta molecule was captured through template switching.

The use of a sample-barcoded 5' primer and a J-beta primer mix characterized a second PCR of roughly 6 to 11 cycles. Each CDR3 protein is one row after TCRdb ran MiXCR on the 5' RACE reads. The sample holds around 1,800,000 distinct CDR3 sequences, about 39% seen once. It was approximately 9 milliliters of peripheral blood that were drawn from each donor. The germline V and J ends were trimmed by 3 bases and 4 bases, with 13 bases remaining between them. CDR1 and CDR2 (germline): SGHRS, YFSETQ. The CDR3 is 14 amino acids. This rearrangement joins TRBV5-1 to TRBJ1-2, with a tentative D call TRBD1 (5 bases). The sequencing sample was made of blood. The clonotype originates from a human donor in good health. The CDR3 here is CASSSVQGCYGYTF. The CDR3 DNA reads TGCGCCAGCAGCTCGGTGCAGGGATGCTATGGCTACACCTTC.